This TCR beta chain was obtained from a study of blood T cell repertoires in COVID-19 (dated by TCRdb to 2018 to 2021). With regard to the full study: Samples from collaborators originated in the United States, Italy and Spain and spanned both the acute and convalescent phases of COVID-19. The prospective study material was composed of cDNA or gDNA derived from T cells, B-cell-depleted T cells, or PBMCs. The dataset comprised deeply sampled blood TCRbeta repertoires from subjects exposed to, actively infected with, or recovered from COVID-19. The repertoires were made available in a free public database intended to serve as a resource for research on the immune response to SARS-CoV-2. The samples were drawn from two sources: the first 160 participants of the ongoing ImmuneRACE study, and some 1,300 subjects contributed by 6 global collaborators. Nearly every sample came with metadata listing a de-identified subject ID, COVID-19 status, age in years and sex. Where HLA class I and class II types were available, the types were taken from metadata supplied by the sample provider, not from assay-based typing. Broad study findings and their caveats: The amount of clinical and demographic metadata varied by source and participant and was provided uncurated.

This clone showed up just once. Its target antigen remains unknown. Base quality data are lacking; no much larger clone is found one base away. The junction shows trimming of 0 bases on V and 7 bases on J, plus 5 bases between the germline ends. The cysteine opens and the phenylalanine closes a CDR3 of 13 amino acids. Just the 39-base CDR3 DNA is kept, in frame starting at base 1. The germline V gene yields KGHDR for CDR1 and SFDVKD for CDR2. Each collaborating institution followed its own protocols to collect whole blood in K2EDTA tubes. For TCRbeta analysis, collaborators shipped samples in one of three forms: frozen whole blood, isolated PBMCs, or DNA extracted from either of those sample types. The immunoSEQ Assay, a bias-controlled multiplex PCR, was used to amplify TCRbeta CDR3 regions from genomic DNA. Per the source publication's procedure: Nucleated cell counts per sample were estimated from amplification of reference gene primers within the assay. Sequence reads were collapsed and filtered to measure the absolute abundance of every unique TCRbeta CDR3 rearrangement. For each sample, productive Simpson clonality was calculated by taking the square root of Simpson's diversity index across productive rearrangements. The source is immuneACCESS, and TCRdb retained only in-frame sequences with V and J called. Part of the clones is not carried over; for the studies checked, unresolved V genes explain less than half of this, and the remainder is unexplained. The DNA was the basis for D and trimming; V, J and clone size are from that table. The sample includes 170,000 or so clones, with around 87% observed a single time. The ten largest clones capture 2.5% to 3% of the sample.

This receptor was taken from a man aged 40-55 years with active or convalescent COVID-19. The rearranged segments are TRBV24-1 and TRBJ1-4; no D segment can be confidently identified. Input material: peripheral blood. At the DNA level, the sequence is TGTGCCACCAGTGATTTGCGGGGTGAAAAACTGTTTTTT. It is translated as CATSDLRGEKLFF.